Listed here are 10 T cell receptor beta chains from one sample, sequenced in a study of early stage breast cancer tumors. Produced via immunoSEQ multiplex PCR; TCRdb's table is partial and in-frame only. The sample lists roughly 56,000 clones, 60% to 85% occurring once. The sequencing sample was made of blood. The receptors were sampled from a person younger than 45 with breast cancer.

V and J are TRBV7-9 and TRBJ2-2; D remains ambiguous. The germline gives CDR1 SEHNR, CDR2 FQNEAQ (reference sequence). The V end lost 2 bases, the J end lost 4 bases, and 5 bases lay between the germline ends. The CDR3 runs to 13 residues. The DNA of the CDR3 is TGTGCCAGCAGCTTAAAAGTCACCGGGGAGCTGTTTTTT. Translating it yields CASSLKVTGELFF.

The rearrangement joins TRBV5-1 to TRBJ1-2; D unclear. The CDR3 length is 13 residues. V lost 1 base, J lost 8 bases, and 12 bases lay in between. Looked up from germline, CDR1 is SGHRS and CDR2 is YFSETQ. CDR3 sequence (DNA): TGCGCCAGCAGCTTGAGTGGTCAGGCCGGCTACACCTTC. Translating it yields CASSLSGQAGYTF. Full variable domain (rest looked up from reference TRBV5-1 and TRBJ1-2): KAGVTQTPRYLIKTRGQQVTLSCSPISGHRSVSWYQQTPGQGLQFLFEYFSETQRNKGNFPGRFSGRQFSNSRSEMNVSTLELGDSALYLCASSLSGQAGYTFGSGTRLTVV.

CDR3 DNA: TGTGCCAGCAGCTTGGTCAAGCGCGAGCAGTACTTC. It translates to CASSLVKREQYF. The chain carries TRBV5-4 and TRBJ2-7; D is undetermined. Trimming took 0 bases from V and 6 from J, leaving 7 bases between them. Germline V gene data show CDR1 as SGHNT and CDR2 as YYREEE (reference sequence). The CDR3 sequence is 12 residues long.

The V and J genes are TRBV6-4 and TRBJ2-2; a weak D match, TRBD2 (5 bases). The CDR3 spans 14 residues. The germline V gene has CDR1 MRHNA and CDR2 SNTAGT. Trimming shortened V by 3 bases and J by 6 bases, and 11 bases separated the two germline ends. The CDR3 DNA reads TGTGCCAGCAGTGAATCGAGGGCCCCCGGGGAGCTGTTTTTT. This encodes CASSESRAPGELFF.

The chain's CDR3 is CASSQQMNTEAFF. CDR3 sequence (DNA): TGTGCCAGCAGCCAACAAATGAACACTGAAGCTTTCTTT. The rearrangement joins TRBV7-2 to TRBJ1-1; D gene ambiguous. Trimming pared 5 bases from V and 0 bases from J, leaving 7 bases between. CDR3 length equals 13 residues. Germline assignment: CDR1 SGHTA and CDR2 FQGNSA.

V gene TRBV7-9 combines with J gene TRBJ2-5, with a weak D call TRBD2 (5 bases). Deletions cut 3 bases from V and 2 bases from J, with 10 bases between. The CDR3 runs to 14 residues. CDR1 is SEHNR and CDR2 is FQNEAQ in the germline V gene (reference sequence). The DNA of the CDR3 is TGTGCCAGCAGCTTCCAAGCGGCACAAGAGACCCAGTACTTC. It specifies CASSFQAAQETQYF. The full variable domain, with the rest looked up from reference TRBV7-9 and TRBJ2-5, is DTGVSQNPRHKITKRGQNVTFRCDPISEHNRLYWYRQTLGQGPEFLTYFQNEAQLEKSRLLSDRFSAERPKGSFSTLEIQRTEQGDSAMYLCASSFQAAQETQYFGPGTRLLVL.

This chain connects TRBV18 to TRBJ2-3; D call uncertain. The germline V and J ends were trimmed by 1 base and 2 bases, with 10 bases remaining between them. The CDR3 consists of 15 residues. Germline lookup yields CDR1 KGHSH and CDR2 LQKENI. DNA for the CDR3: TGTGCCAGCTCACCACGGGTCAGGTCCACAGATACGCAGTATTTT. It codes for CASSPRVRSTDTQYF.

This clone appeared a single time. The chain recombines TRBV7-2 with TRBJ2-7; tentatively, D is TRBD2 (7 bases). This CDR3 region has 16 residues. Germline CDR1 reads SGHTA; CDR2 reads FQGNSA. V was cut by 7 bases and J by 3 bases, with 22 bases left in between. The CDR3 DNA follows: TGTGCCAGCATCATGGGGGGGTCAGGGGCTGGCTACGAGCAGTACTTC. Residues: CASIMGGSGAGYEQYF.

V gene TRBV11-1 combines with J gene TRBJ1-2; no clear D. This CDR3 has 14 residues. Germline V gene data show CDR1 as SGHAT and CDR2 as FQDESV (reference sequence). V was clipped by 3 bases and J by 2 bases, with 10 bases between them. The DNA of the CDR3 is TGTGCCAGCAGCTTCGGGTCCTTAAACTATGGCTACACCTTC. This encodes CASSFGSLNYGYTF.

The rearrangement links TRBV18 to TRBJ1-1, with 12 bases that match TRBD1. The germline gives CDR1 KGHSH, CDR2 LQKENI. J was trimmed by 7 bases and V by 3 bases; bases with no gene match: 6. CDR3 length equals 15 residues. The CDR3 bases are TGTGCCAGCTCACCGGGGGACAGGGGGCCAAGTGAAGCTTTCTTT. Residues: CASSPGDRGPSEAFF.